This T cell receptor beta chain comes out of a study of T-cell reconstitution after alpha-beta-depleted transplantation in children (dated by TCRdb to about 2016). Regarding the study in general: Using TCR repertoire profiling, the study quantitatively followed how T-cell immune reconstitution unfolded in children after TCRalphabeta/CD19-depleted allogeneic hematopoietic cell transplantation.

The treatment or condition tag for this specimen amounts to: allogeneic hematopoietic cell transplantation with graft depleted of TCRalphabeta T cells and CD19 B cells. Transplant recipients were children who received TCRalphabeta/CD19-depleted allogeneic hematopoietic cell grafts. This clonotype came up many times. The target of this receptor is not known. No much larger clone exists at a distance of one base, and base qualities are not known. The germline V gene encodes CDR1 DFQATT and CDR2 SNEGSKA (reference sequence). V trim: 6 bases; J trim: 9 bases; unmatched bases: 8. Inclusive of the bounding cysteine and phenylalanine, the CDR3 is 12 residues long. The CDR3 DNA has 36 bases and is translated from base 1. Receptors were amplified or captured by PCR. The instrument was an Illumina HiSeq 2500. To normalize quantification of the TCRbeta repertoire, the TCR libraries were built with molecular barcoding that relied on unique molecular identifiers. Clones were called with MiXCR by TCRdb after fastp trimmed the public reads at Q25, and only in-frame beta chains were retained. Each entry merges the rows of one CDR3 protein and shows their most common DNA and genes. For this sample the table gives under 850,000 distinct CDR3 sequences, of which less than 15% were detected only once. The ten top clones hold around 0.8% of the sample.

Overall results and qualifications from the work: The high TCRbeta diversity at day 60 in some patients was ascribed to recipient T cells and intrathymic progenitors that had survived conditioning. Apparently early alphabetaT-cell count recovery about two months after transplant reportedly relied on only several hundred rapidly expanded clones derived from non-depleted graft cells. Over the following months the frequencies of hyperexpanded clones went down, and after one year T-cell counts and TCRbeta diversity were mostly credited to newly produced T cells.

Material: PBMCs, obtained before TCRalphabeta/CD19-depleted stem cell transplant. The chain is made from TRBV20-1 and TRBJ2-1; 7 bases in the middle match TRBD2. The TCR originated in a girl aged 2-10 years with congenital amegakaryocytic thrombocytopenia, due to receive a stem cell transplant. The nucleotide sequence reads TGCAGTGCGAGGGAGGGAGAGGTTGAGCAGTTCTTC. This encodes CSAREGEVEQFF.